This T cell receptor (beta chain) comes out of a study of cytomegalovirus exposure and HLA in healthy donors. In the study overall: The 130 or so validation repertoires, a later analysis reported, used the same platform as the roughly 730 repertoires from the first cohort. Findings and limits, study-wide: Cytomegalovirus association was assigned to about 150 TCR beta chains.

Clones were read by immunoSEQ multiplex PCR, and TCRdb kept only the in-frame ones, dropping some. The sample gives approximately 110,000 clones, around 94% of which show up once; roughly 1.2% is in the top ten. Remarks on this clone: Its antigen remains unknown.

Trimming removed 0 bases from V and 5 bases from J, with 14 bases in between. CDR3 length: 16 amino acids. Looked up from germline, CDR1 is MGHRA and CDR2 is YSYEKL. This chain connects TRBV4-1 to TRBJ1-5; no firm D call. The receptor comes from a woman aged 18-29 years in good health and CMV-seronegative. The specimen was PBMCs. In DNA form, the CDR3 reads TGCGCCAGCAGCCAAGAGGCGGGCTGGGTCGATCAGCCCCAGCATTTT. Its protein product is CASSQEAGWVDQPQHF.